This entry is about one T cell receptor beta chain. Data came from immunoSEQ multiplex PCR; TCRdb stores just in-frame clones and leaves some out. Here the sample spans 30,000 or so clones, 70% to 90% being singletons. These data belong to a study of blood T cell repertoires in COVID-19. Study at large: COVID-19 samples, acute and convalescent, were from the United States, Italy and Spain.

V lost 4 bases, J lost 8 bases, and 15 bases lay in between. The CDR3 length is 15 residues. Germline V gene lookup returns CDR1 SEHNR and CDR2 FQNEAQ (reference sequence). The receptor's source is a human donor in a cohort sampled during active COVID-19. This chain connects TRBV7-9 to TRBJ1-6; perhaps TRBD1 as D (6 bases). The specimen was peripheral blood. The CDR3 coding sequence is TGTGCCAGCAGCTCATCACAGGGCCGGGATTCACCCCTCCACTTT. Protein sequence: CASSSSQGRDSPLHF.